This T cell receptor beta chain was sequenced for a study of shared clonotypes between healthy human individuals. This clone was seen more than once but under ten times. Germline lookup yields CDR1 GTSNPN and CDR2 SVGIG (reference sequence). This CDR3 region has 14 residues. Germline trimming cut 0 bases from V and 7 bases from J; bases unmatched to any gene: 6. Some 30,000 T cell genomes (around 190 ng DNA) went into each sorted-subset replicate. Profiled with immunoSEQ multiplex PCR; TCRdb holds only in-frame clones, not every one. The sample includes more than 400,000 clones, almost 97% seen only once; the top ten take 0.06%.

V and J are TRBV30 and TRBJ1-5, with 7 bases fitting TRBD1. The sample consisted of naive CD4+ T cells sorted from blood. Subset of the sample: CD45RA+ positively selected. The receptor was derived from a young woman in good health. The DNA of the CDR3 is TGTGCCTGGAGTGTACAGGGGACGGGGCAGCCCCAGCATTTT. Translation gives CAWSVQGTGQPQHF.